The 30 T cell receptor beta chains below all came from one sample that was sequenced in a study of blood T cell repertoires in COVID-19. Sequencing used immunoSEQ multiplex PCR; TCRdb keeps in-frame clones, though not all of them. The table records 350,000 to 450,000 clones, less than 90% of them present only once. Input material: peripheral blood. The receptors come from a woman aged 55 to 70 with COVID-19, enrolled during active disease.

This rearrangement joins TRBV5-4 to TRBJ1-1; a possible D gene is TRBD1 (6 bases). The CDR3 extends over 13 amino acids. CDR1 is SGHNT and CDR2 is YYREEE in the germline V gene (reference sequence). Trimming took 4 bases from V and 3 from J, leaving 10 bases between them. CDR3 residues: CASSQGMDTEAFF. The CDR3 DNA reads as TGTGCCAGCAGCCAGGGGATGGACACTGAAGCTTTCTTT.

This chain connects TRBV10-1 to TRBJ2-1; a possible D gene is TRBD2 (5 bases). V shed 5 bases and J shed 8 bases, with 13 bases lying between them. This CDR3 is 13 amino acids long. Germline V gene lookup returns CDR1 WNHNN and CDR2 SYGVQD (reference sequence). As DNA, the CDR3 is TGCGCCAGCAGTCAAAGTCCCGGGGATGAGCAGTTCTTC. This encodes CASSQSPGDEQFF.

CDR3 region: CASTLDRNTEAFF. CDR3 sequence (DNA): TGTGCCAGCACCCTTGACAGGAACACTGAAGCTTTCTTT. The chain is built from TRBV6-5 and TRBJ1-1, with D perhaps matching TRBD1 (5 bases). In germline, CDR1 is MNHEY, CDR2 SVGAGI. V was clipped by 7 bases and J by 1 base, with 10 bases between them. This CDR3 has 13 amino acids.

This sequence joins TRBV6-2 or TRBV6-3 and TRBJ1-5; a possible D gene is TRBD1 (5 bases). Between the trimmed V and J ends, which lost 4 bases and 1 base, there was a span of 17 bases. Germline CDR1 and CDR2: MNHEY and SVGEGT. This CDR3 spans 17 amino acids. Here the CDR3 reads CASSSPGGAYSNQPQHF. The CDR3 bases are TGTGCCAGCAGTTCCCCCGGCGGGGCGTACAGCAATCAGCCCCAGCATTTT.

J is TRBJ1-5 and V is TRBV7-9; D unclear. V was shortened by 2 bases and J by 5 bases, with 10 bases between the two germline ends. Looked up from germline, CDR1 is SEHNR and CDR2 is FQNEAQ (reference sequence). This CDR3 comprises 14 residues. The CDR3 protein is CASSLLGDDQPQHF. DNA of the CDR3: TGTGCCAGCAGCTTACTGGGCGATGATCAGCCCCAGCATTTT.

The chain carries TRBV7-6 and TRBJ1-3; D call uncertain. The germline CDR1 and CDR2 sequences are SGHVS and FNYEAQ. The V gene lost 5 bases and the J gene lost 2 bases, with 7 bases spanning the gap. The CDR3 loop spans 13 amino acids. The CDR3 bases are TGTGCCAGCAGCGCGGGTCCTGGAAACACCATATATTTT. Translation gives CASSAGPGNTIYF.

This chain connects TRBV10-2 to TRBJ2-1; the match to TRBD2 covers 14 bases. The CDR3 loop spans 17 amino acids. Germline trimming cut 3 bases from V and 6 bases from J; bases unmatched to any gene: 7. Germline assignment: CDR1 WSHSY and CDR2 SAAADI. The DNA of the CDR3 is TGCGCCAGCAGTGACGGACTAGCGGGGGGTCCACGCAATGAGCAGTTCTTC. It encodes CASSDGLAGGPRNEQFF.

V and J are TRBV5-4 and TRBJ2-3; 16 nucleotides match TRBD2. CDR3 size: 17 residues. V trimming: 4 bases; J trimming: 3 bases; junction bases outside the gene matches: 5. Germline values: CDR1 SGHNT, CDR2 YYREEE (reference sequence). CDR3 residues: CASSKTGLAGGTDTQYF. The CDR3 region has the DNA TGTGCCAGCAGCAAGACGGGACTAGCGGGGGGGACAGATACGCAGTATTTT.

V is TRBV30 and J is TRBJ1-3; D is possibly TRBD1 (5 bases). Germline V CDR1 and CDR2: GTSNPN, SVGIG (reference sequence). The CDR3 contains 13 residues. Trimming cost V 4 bases and J 7 bases, with 14 bases left between them. The CDR3 region has the DNA TGTGCCTGGACCTTCGGGGGGGGGAACACCATATATTTT. Translating gives CAWTFGGGNTIYF.

V gene TRBV3-1 (or the pseudogene TRBV3-2) combines with J gene TRBJ2-7, with TRBD1 matching 11 bases. Germline CDR1 and CDR2: LGHDT and YNNKEL (reference sequence). The CDR3 extends over 12 amino acids. Trimming removed 8 bases from V and 6 bases from J; junction bases left unmatched: 3. The CDR3 loop is CASGQGAGEQYF. CDR3 bases: TGTGCCAGCGGACAGGGGGCTGGCGAGCAGTACTTC.

J is TRBJ1-2 and V is TRBV11-3; 7 bases line up with TRBD1. Trimming took 3 bases from V and 4 from J; bases not matched to a gene: 2. CDR3 size: 13 residues. Germline V gene lookup returns CDR1 SGHNT and CDR2 YENEEA. CDR3 amino acids: CASSFRQGYGYTF. DNA of the CDR3: TGTGCCAGCAGCTTCAGACAGGGCTATGGCTACACCTTC.

This chain joins TRBV13 and TRBJ2-7; 7 nucleotides match TRBD1. From germline, CDR1 is PRHDT and CDR2 FYEKMQ (reference sequence). This CDR3 is built from 12 residues. V lost 6 bases and J lost 4; bases outside the gene matches: 3. The CDR3 loop is CASSKTGYEQYF. DNA of the CDR3: TGTGCCAGCAGTAAGACAGGGTACGAGCAGTACTTC.

The gene calls are TRBV4-3 and TRBJ1-1; D ambiguous. Trimming pared 1 base from V and 0 bases from J, leaving 9 bases between. CDR3 length: 15 residues. CDR1 and CDR2 (germline): LGHNA, YSLEER. DNA for the CDR3: TGCGCCAGCAGCCAAGTTGCCGGGGTGAACACTGAAGCTTTCTTT. It translates to CASSQVAGVNTEAFF.

This clone was counted only a few times. The V call is TRBV5-1, the J call TRBJ2-7; TRBD1 matches 8 bases. CDR1 SGHRS and CDR2 YFSETQ come from the germline V gene. The CDR3 contains 15 residues. Unmatched junction bases numbered 11, after V lost 5 bases and J lost 4 bases. The DNA of the CDR3 is TGCGCCAGCAGAACAGACAGGGGTCCCCTTTACGAGCAGTACTTC. The encoded protein is CASRTDRGPLYEQYF. The variable domain in full, with the rest retrieved from reference TRBV5-1 and TRBJ2-7, is KAGVTQTPRYLIKTRGQQVTLSCSPISGHRSVSWYQQTPGQGLQFLFEYFSETQRNKGNFPGRFSGRQFSNSRSEMNVSTLELGDSALYLCASRTDRGPLYEQYFGPGTRLTVT.

The CDR3 region has the DNA TGTGCTAGTGGTCGGGGACAGGGGCGACTTGAGACCCAGTACTTC. This codes for CASGRGQGRLETQYF. V is TRBV12-5 and J is TRBJ2-5; 10 bases are a match to TRBD1. In germline, CDR1 is LGHNT, CDR2 FRNRAP. The J segment lost 5 bases and the V segment lost 5 bases, leaving 8 bases of the junction unmatched. This CDR3 region has 15 residues.

The chain links TRBV10-3 to TRBJ2-5, with 8 nucleotides matching TRBD1. Germline assignment: CDR1 ENHRY and CDR2 SYGVKD. The CDR3 runs to 15 residues. Trimming removed 0 bases from V and 4 bases from J; junction bases left unmatched: 4. CDR3 coding DNA: TGTGCCATCAGTGAGTCGCCAGGGGGCCGAGAGACCCAGTACTTC. It is translated as CAISESPGGRETQYF.

V and J are TRBV7-9 and TRBJ2-7; 8 bases match TRBD1. With 6 bases clipped from V and 6 bases from J, the junction kept 10 bases outside the gene matches. CDR1 is SEHNR, CDR2 FQNEAQ, per germline (reference sequence). This CDR3 has 14 amino acids. CDR3 DNA: TGTGCCAGCAGACTCCAGGGGGCGATCACCGAGCAGTACTTC. Residues: CASRLQGAITEQYF.

The chain is built from TRBV12-3 or TRBV12-4 and TRBJ1-3; D remains unclear. The CDR3 length is 13 residues. V was clipped by 6 bases and J by 0 bases, with 6 bases between them. The CDR3, as DNA: TGTGCCAGCAGCTTGAGCTCTGGAAACACCATATATTTT. This encodes CASSLSSGNTIYF.

The V and J genes are TRBV9 and TRBJ2-5; D perhaps matches TRBD1 (6 bases). Germline V gene data show CDR1 as SGDLS and CDR2 as YYNGEE. The CDR3 sequence is 15 residues long. V was shortened by 4 bases and J by 4 bases, with 17 bases between the two germline ends. Here the CDR3 reads CASSFRDNGGETQYF. In nucleotides, the CDR3 is TGTGCCAGCAGCTTCCGGGACAACGGCGGAGAGACCCAGTACTTC.

This chain joins TRBV6-1 and TRBJ1-3, with no clear D. The CDR3 covers 15 residues. Germline V CDR1 and CDR2: MNHNS, SASEGT. V gave up 5 bases and J gave up 0 bases, with 11 bases separating them. In nucleotides, the CDR3 is TGTGCCAGCAGTTCTCGGGAGGTCTCTGGAAACACCATATATTTT. Amino acid sequence: CASSSREVSGNTIYF.

The V gene is TRBV19, the J gene TRBJ2-1; 8 bases line up with TRBD1. Looked up from germline, CDR1 is LNHDA and CDR2 is SQIVND (reference sequence). Unmatched junction bases numbered 8, after V lost 2 bases and J lost 2 bases. This CDR3 spans 17 amino acids. The CDR3 protein is CASSIFDRTGTYNEQFF. CDR3 in DNA: TGTGCCAGTAGTATATTTGACCGGACAGGGACCTACAATGAGCAGTTCTTC.

The chain recombines TRBV4-1 with TRBJ2-5; tentatively, D is TRBD2 (5 bases). The CDR3 runs 15 residues. The germline gives CDR1 MGHRA, CDR2 YSYEKL. V was clipped by 4 bases and J by 1 base, with 13 bases between them. CDR3 nucleotide sequence: TGCGCCAGCAGCCCTGGCCGGGAAGCCCAAGAGACCCAGTACTTC. This encodes CASSPGREAQETQYF.

This clone was picked up a small number of times. The chain uses TRBV7-8 and TRBJ1-1; D is possibly TRBD1 (6 bases). The V end lost 1 base, the J end lost 0 bases, and 18 bases lay between the germline ends. CDR1 is SGHVS and CDR2 is FQNEAQ in the germline V gene. The CDR3 extends over 18 amino acids. CDR3 in DNA: TGTGCCAGCAGCTTAGGATTAGGCAGGGGAAGGGTGAACACTGAAGCTTTCTTT. Translation gives CASSLGLGRGRVNTEAFF.

CDR3 in amino acids: CASSPVDSTYYGYTF. CDR3 sequence (DNA): TGTGCCAGCAGCCCCGTGGACAGTACCTACTATGGCTACACCTTC. The rearrangement uses TRBV5-6 and TRBJ1-2, with D possibly matching TRBD1 (6 bases). V was pared by 4 bases and J by 3 bases, with 16 bases between. The CDR3 spans 15 residues. Germline CDR1 is SGHDT and CDR2 is YYEEEE.

The rearrangement uses TRBV5-1 and TRBJ1-1; D is perhaps TRBD1 (5 bases). This CDR3 comprises 16 residues. The V gene's germline CDR1 is SGHRS and CDR2 YFSETQ. V dropped 0 bases and J dropped 0 bases, with 12 bases sitting between them. The CDR3 DNA sequence: TGCGCCAGCAGCTTGGAGTTTGGCAGGGTGAACACTGAAGCTTTCTTT. It encodes CASSLEFGRVNTEAFF.

This clone was picked up one time. V and J are TRBV7-9 and TRBJ1-2; 7 positions match TRBD1. The length of the CDR3 is 16 residues. The J segment lost 3 bases and the V segment lost 5 bases, leaving 12 bases of the junction unmatched. Germline loops: CDR1 SEHNR, CDR2 FQNEAQ (reference sequence). The CDR3 spells CASSQSKTGDYYGYTF. CDR3 DNA sequence: TGTGCCAGCAGCCAGTCAAAAACAGGGGACTACTATGGCTACACCTTC.

The V call is TRBV28, the J call TRBJ1-1; D is unresolved. V was trimmed by 10 bases and J by 0 bases, leaving 6 bases between them. The CDR3 length is 11 residues. CDR1 MDHEN and CDR2 SYDVKM come from the germline V gene. The CDR3 here is CATTMNTEAFF. The CDR3 DNA sequence: TGTGCCACCACTATGAACACTGAAGCTTTCTTT.

Note on this clone: Other nucleotide sequences from this sample produce the same CDR3. CDR3 protein: CATSVQGADTQYF. CDR3 bases: TGTGCCACCAGCGTACAGGGGGCAGATACGCAGTATTTT. The chain is built from TRBV15 and TRBJ2-3; 8 bases map to TRBD1. The germline V gene encodes CDR1 LNHNV and CDR2 YYDKDF (reference sequence). The CDR3 spans 13 residues. Trimming removed 5 bases from V and 4 bases from J; junction bases left unmatched: 2.

This clone was observed a single time. The chain recombines TRBV10-3 with TRBJ1-1; no clear D. Germline lookup yields CDR1 ENHRY and CDR2 SYGVKD. The CDR3 covers 12 residues. Trimming stripped 7 bases from V and 8 bases from J, with 14 bases between. The CDR3 here is CAIIGGGPEAFF. CDR3 DNA: TGTGCCATCATTGGAGGAGGACCCGAAGCTTTCTTT.

The chain recombines TRBV23-1 with TRBJ1-4, with D unresolved. TRBV23-1 is classed as an ORF, of uncertain function. V lost 9 bases, J lost 0 bases, and 11 bases lay in between. This CDR3 is built from 14 residues. The CDR3 DNA sequence: TGCGCCAGGGAGAGGGCAGCAACTAATGAAAAACTGTTTTTT. Its protein product is CARERAATNEKLFF.